Listed here is a single T cell receptor beta chain. The sample comes from a study of OX40 agonist ivuxolimab in advanced cancers. Using immunoSEQ multiplex PCR, the repertoire was profiled, and TCRdb retains in-frame clones only, with some absent. The table includes about 58,000 clones, 82% detected once. Looked up from germline, CDR1 is MRHNA and CDR2 is SNTAGT. The CDR3 covers 14 residues. The V gene end was trimmed by 4 bases and the J gene end by 10 bases; junction bases not matched to a gene: 10. This sample comprised CD4+ or CD8+ T cells sorted from blood, obtained in a trial of the OX40 agonist ivuxolimab. The genes are TRBV6-4 and TRBJ2-1; TRBD1 agrees at 7 bases. The sequence was obtained from an adult with an advanced solid tumor such as melanoma, head and neck, liver or kidney cancer. CDR3 amino acids: CASSVLQGVGEQFF. The CDR3 bases are TGTGCCAGCAGTGTTCTCCAGGGGGTGGGGGAGCAGTTCTTC.